This T cell receptor beta chain was observed in a study of CD8+CD57+ T cells in acquired aplastic anemia. The wider study: Isolated CD4+ and CD8+ cells, once sorted, yielded DNA averaging 3.2 ug. Whole-study results and caveats: The study found no significant CD8+ Simpson's diversity difference between patients and controls.

Profiling that covered TCR beta VDJ and CDR3 relied on genomic DNA as its template. TCRdb itself ran the reads through MiXCR, one entry per CDR3 protein. The table lists 35,000 to 40,000 distinct CDR3 sequences, more than 65% of them singletons. From germline, CDR1 is LNHDA and CDR2 SQIVND (reference sequence). The CDR3 has 15 residues. The trim removed 4 bases at V and 0 bases at J, leaving 5 bases unmatched. This clonotype appeared a single time. As yet, its antigen is unknown. This rearrangement joins TRBV19 to TRBJ1-2; 7 bases match TRBD1. Sequenced material: sorted CD4+, CD8+, or CD8+CD57+ T cells (not recorded which) from PBMCs. This TCR was recovered from a human donor in good health, serving as a control. The CDR3 loop reads CASSNRTGSNYGYTF. CDR3 DNA sequence: TGTGCCAGTAGTAACCGGACAGGTTCTAACTATGGCTACACCTTC.